This is a list of T cell receptor beta chains from one sample in a study of blood T cell repertoires in COVID-19. TCRdb keeps only in-frame clones here, not all; method: immunoSEQ multiplex PCR. The sample records fewer than 200,000 clones, more than 70% being singletons. What was sequenced was peripheral blood. The receptors derive from a woman in her sixties with acute or convalescent COVID-19. Both conserved end residues are part of each CDR3. D genes are given only for firm matches.

TRBD1	TRBV18	TRBJ2-1	TGTGCCAGCTCACCACCGGGACAGGGGGACAATGAGCAGTTCTTC	CASSPPGQGDNEQFF
.	TRBV7-8	TRBJ1-1	TGTGCCAGCAGCTTTTCGTCCAGGATGGACACTGAAGCTTTCTTT	CASSFSSRMDTEAFF
TRBD1	TRBV7-2	TRBJ1-3	TGTGCCAGCAGCTTACGACAGGGAAGTGCCGGAAACACCATATATTTT	CASSLRQGSAGNTIYF
.	TRBV4-2	TRBJ2-1	TGTGCCAGCAGCCACCCCCGGGAGAATGAGCAGTTCTTC	CASSHPRENEQFF
.	TRBV28	TRBJ2-6	TGTGCCAGCAGTTTCTTGGCGGCTGGGGCCAACGTCCTGACTTTC	CASSFLAAGANVLTF
TRBD1	TRBV18	TRBJ1-6	TGTGCCAGCTCACCACCGACACAGGGGAGTAATTCACCCCTCCACTTT	CASSPPTQGSNSPLHF
.	TRBV30	TRBJ1-4	TGTGCCTGCACGACAGTGGCGACGGAAAAACTGTTTTTT	CACTTVATEKLFF
.	TRBV7-9	TRBJ1-4	TGTGCCAGCAGCTTAATCGGAACTAATGAAAAACTGTTTTTT	CASSLIGTNEKLFF
TRBD1	TRBV12-5	TRBJ2-4	TGTGCTAGTGGTAATACCGGGACAGGGGACGGGAACATTCAGTACTTC	CASGNTGTGDGNIQYF
TRBD1	TRBV29-1	TRBJ2-1	TGCAGCGTTGGGGGACAGGGGTCTGAGCAGTTCTTC	CSVGGQGSEQFF
TRBD2	TRBV27	TRBJ2-7	TGTGCCAGCAGTTTAGCGACTAGCGGGAGCTCCTACGAGCAGTACTTC	CASSLATSGSSYEQYF
.	TRBV7-9	TRBJ2-3	TGTGCCAGCAGCTTACTGGGGAGCGTCACAGATACGCAGTATTTT	CASSLLGSVTDTQYF
.	TRBV5-4	TRBJ2-3	TGTGCCAGCAGCTTGGAGGTGGGCCTAGCATCAGATACGCAGTATTTT	CASSLEVGLASDTQYF
TRBD1	TRBV5-1	TRBJ1-2	TGCGCCAGCAGCGCTCAGCTACAGGGGTACTATGGCTACACCTTC	CASSAQLQGYYGYTF
TRBD2	TRBV5-4	TRBJ2-2	TGTGCCAGCAGCTTGGCCTTAGCGGGAGGATTCACCGGGGAGCTGTTTTTT	CASSLALAGGFTGELFF
TRBD2	TRBV11-2	TRBJ2-2	TGTGCCAGCAGCTTGACTAGCAACACCGGGGAGCTGTTTTTT	CASSLTSNTGELFF
.	TRBV11-3	TRBJ2-1	TGTGCCAGCAGCTTACGGACCACTACTAGCTCCTACAATGAGCAGTTCTTC	CASSLRTTTSSYNEQFF
TRBD1	TRBV9	TRBJ1-4	TGTGCCAGCAGCGCCCGGGACAGGGCTGATGAAAAACTGTTTTTT	CASSARDRADEKLFF
.	TRBV28	TRBJ1-5	TGTGCCAGCAGTTTGCGGGGTTACCAGCCCCAGCATTTT	CASSLRGYQPQHF
TRBD1	TRBV11-2	TRBJ2-1	TGTGCCAGCAGCTTAGGCACAGGGGATGAGCAGTTCTTC	CASSLGTGDEQFF
TRBD2	TRBV4-2	TRBJ2-1	TGTGCCAGCAGCCAAGAGGGTTCTAGCGGATCCTACAATGAGCAGTTCTTC	CASSQEGSSGSYNEQFF
.	TRBV19	TRBJ1-1	TGTGCCAGTAGTATTGCGGGTGGCAGTGAAGCTTTCTTT	CASSIAGGSEAFF
.	TRBV6-4	TRBJ1-6	TGTGCCAGCAGTGACTCGAGGAATTCACCCCTCCACTTT	CASSDSRNSPLHF
TRBD1	TRBV20-1	TRBJ1-1	TGCAGCTCGACAGGGGACTCTGAAGCTTTCTTT	CSSTGDSEAFF
.	TRBV6-1	TRBJ2-7	TGTGCCAGCAGTGAAGTGCGGACAGCTAGCTCCTACGAGCAGTACTTC	CASSEVRTASSYEQYF
.	TRBV18	TRBJ2-1	TGTGCCAGCTCACCAATTACGGAGGGGTGGTCCTACAATGAGCAGTTCTTC	CASSPITEGWSYNEQFF
.	TRBV24-1	TRBJ1-1	TGTGCCACCAGAACCAACCTGGGGGGCACTGAAGCTTTCTTT	CATRTNLGGTEAFF